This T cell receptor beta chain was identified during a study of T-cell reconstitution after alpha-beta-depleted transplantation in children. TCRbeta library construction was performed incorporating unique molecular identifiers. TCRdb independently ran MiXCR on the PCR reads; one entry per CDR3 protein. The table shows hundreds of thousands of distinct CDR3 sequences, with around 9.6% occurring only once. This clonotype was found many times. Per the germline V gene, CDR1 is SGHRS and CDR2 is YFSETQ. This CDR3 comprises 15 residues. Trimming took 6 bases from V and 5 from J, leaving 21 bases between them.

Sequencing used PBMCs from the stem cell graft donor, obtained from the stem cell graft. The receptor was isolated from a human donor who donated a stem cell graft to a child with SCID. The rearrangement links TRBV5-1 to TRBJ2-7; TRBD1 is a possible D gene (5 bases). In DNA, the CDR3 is TGCGCCAGCAATGCCGCACTGGACAATACAAACGAGCAGTACTTC. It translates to CASNAALDNTNEQYF.